The TCR beta chain described here comes from a study of PD-1 blockade in classical Hodgkin lymphoma. Study-wide points: Compared with healthy donors, newly diagnosed patients reportedly showed lower baseline TCR diversity.

The method was immunoSEQ multiplex PCR; TCRdb's version includes in-frame clones alone and lacks a portion of them. Of some 64,000 clones in the sample, around 88% were seen once. Exposure to brentuximab vedotin varied, and each patient had relapsed following autologous stem cell transplantation. Complete response, partial response or progressive disease was recorded as best response. Worth noting for this clone: Its target is not known.

The CDR3 is 15 amino acids. J lost 0 bases, V lost 3 bases, and 3 bases had no gene match. Germline V CDR1 and CDR2: KGHSH, LQKENI. J is TRBJ2-7 and V is TRBV18, with 9 nucleotides matching TRBD1. Sample: peripheral blood mononuclear cells (PBMCs), taken at baseline. The clonotype was recovered from a human donor with classical Hodgkin lymphoma. The CDR3: CASSPRTGASYEQYF. DNA for the CDR3: TGTGCCAGCTCACCGAGGACAGGGGCCTCCTACGAGCAGTACTTC.